The rows below give T cell receptor beta chains drawn from one sample of a study of blood T cell repertoires in COVID-19. Measured with immunoSEQ multiplex PCR; TCRdb has only the in-frame clones, and not every one. The top ten hold under 4.5% of the sample, which has approximately 330,000 clones, roughly 90% seen once. Sequencing was done on a sample of peripheral blood. The source is a woman between 45 and 65 years old with active or convalescent COVID-19. Each CDR3 is given with its conserved first and last residue. The order of the fields is D gene, clone size, V gene, J gene, CDR3 protein, CDR3 DNA. A D gene is named only where the DNA matches it firmly. Clone size is not always given. Where it is, it says once, few, many or a class for expanded clones.

D: TRBD1
size: .
V: TRBV10-3
J: TRBJ1-6
CDR3: CAISDSGTGVLSPLHF
DNA: TGTGCCATCAGTGATTCCGGGACAGGGGTTCTATCACCCCTCCACTTT

D: .
size: .
V: TRBV19
J: TRBJ2-3
CDR3: CASSQGTDTQYF
DNA: TGTGCCAGTAGTCAGGGGACAGATACGCAGTATTTT

D: .
size: .
V: TRBV6-2/TRBV6-3
J: TRBJ1-6
CDR3: CASSRTSSYNSPLHF
DNA: TGTGCCAGCAGTAGGACAAGCTCCTATAATTCACCCCTCCACTTT

D: TRBD2
size: .
V: TRBV3-1/TRBV3-2
J: TRBJ2-1
CDR3: CASSQDRGGTYNEQFF
DNA: TGTGCCAGCAGCCAAGATCGCGGGGGAACCTACAATGAGCAGTTCTTC

D: .
size: once
V: TRBV7-2
J: TRBJ1-1
CDR3: CASSFTGIEAFF
DNA: TGTGCCAGCAGCTTTACGGGAATAGAAGCTTTCTTT

D: .
size: few
V: TRBV12-5
J: TRBJ1-2
CDR3: CASALEGDYGYTF
DNA: TGTGCTAGTGCCCTAGAGGGAGACTATGGCTACACCTTC

D: .
size: .
V: TRBV2
J: TRBJ2-3
CDR3: CASSEGVRRTDTQYF
DNA: TGTGCCAGCAGTGAAGGTGTGAGGCGCACAGATACGCAGTATTTT

D: TRBD1
size: .
V: TRBV9
J: TRBJ2-2
CDR3: CASSSRPGTDLSPGELFF
DNA: TGTGCCAGCAGCTCCCGACCAGGGACAGACTTATCCCCCGGGGAGCTGTTTTTT

D: TRBD1
size: .
V: TRBV30
J: TRBJ2-7
CDR3: CAWQTGISYEQYF
DNA: TGTGCCTGGCAGACAGGGATCTCCTACGAGCAGTACTTC

D: .
size: .
V: TRBV28
J: TRBJ1-4
CDR3: CASSPSGRVRNEKLFF
DNA: TGTGCCAGCAGTCCCTCCGGCAGGGTGAGAAATGAAAAACTGTTTTTT

D: .
size: .
V: TRBV9
J: TRBJ1-2
CDR3: CASNPSGLGGYTF
DNA: TGTGCCAGCAACCCCTCCGGGTTGGGTGGCTACACCTTC

D: TRBD1
size: .
V: TRBV6-6
J: TRBJ1-4
CDR3: CASSRGTGANEKLFF
DNA: TGTGCCAGCAGCCGTGGGACAGGAGCTAATGAAAAACTGTTTTTT

D: TRBD1
size: .
V: TRBV18
J: TRBJ2-7
CDR3: CASSPGQEPFAQYF
DNA: TGTGCCAGCTCACCGGGACAGGAACCTTTTGCGCAGTACTTC

D: .
size: .
V: TRBV9
J: TRBJ1-1
CDR3: CASSVVGANTEAFF
DNA: TGTGCCAGCAGCGTAGTAGGGGCGAACACTGAAGCTTTCTTT

D: TRBD1
size: .
V: TRBV18
J: TRBJ2-7
CDR3: CASSPGTGGYYEQYF
DNA: TGTGCCAGCTCACCCGGGACAGGGGGCTACTACGAGCAGTACTTC

D: TRBD2
size: .
V: TRBV7-2
J: TRBJ2-7
CDR3: CASRGGGSSYEQYF
DNA: TGTGCCAGCAGGGGCGGGGGGAGCTCCTACGAGCAGTACTTC

D: TRBD1
size: .
V: TRBV25-1
J: TRBJ1-2
CDR3: CASSESIDYRTGDGYTF
DNA: TGTGCCAGCAGTGAATCGATAGATTATAGGACAGGGGACGGCTACACCTTC

D: .
size: .
V: TRBV9
J: TRBJ1-6
CDR3: CASSVGAKTAYNSPLHF
DNA: TGTGCCAGCAGCGTAGGCGCGAAAACAGCCTATAATTCACCCCTCCACTTT

D: TRBD1
size: .
V: TRBV16
J: TRBJ2-1
CDR3: CASSPGQGRVYNEQFF
DNA: TGTGCCAGCAGCCCCGGACAGGGGAGGGTTTACAATGAGCAGTTCTTC

D: .
size: .
V: TRBV24-1
J: TRBJ1-5
CDR3: CATSDFGVNQPQHF
DNA: TGTGCCACCAGTGATTTTGGAGTCAATCAGCCCCAGCATTTT

D: TRBD1
size: once
V: TRBV30
J: TRBJ1-6
CDR3: CAWTATQGERSPLHF
DNA: TGTGCCTGGACCGCGACACAGGGGGAACGTTCACCCCTCCACTTT

D: .
size: .
V: TRBV27
J: TRBJ2-1
CDR3: CASSPLGPNEQFF
DNA: TGTGCCAGCAGCCCCCTGGGGCCCAATGAGCAGTTCTTC

D: .
size: .
V: TRBV7-2
J: TRBJ1-5
CDR3: CASSPSSRVGQPQHF
DNA: TGTGCCAGCAGCCCTTCTAGTCGGGTTGGGCAGCCCCAGCATTTT

D: .
size: .
V: TRBV19
J: TRBJ2-7
CDR3: CASSIDLRGTYEQYF
DNA: TGTGCCAGTAGTATAGATCTCCGGGGGACCTACGAGCAGTACTTC

D: .
size: .
V: TRBV15
J: TRBJ1-2
CDR3: CATSRDRNGDYGYTF
DNA: TGTGCCACCAGCAGAGATCGCAATGGAGACTATGGCTACACCTTC